These 4 T cell receptor beta chains were sequenced from one sample in a study of OX40 agonist ivuxolimab in advanced cancers. Some clones are missing from TCRdb's copy, which holds only in-frame ones; the method was immunoSEQ multiplex PCR. This sample has around 60,000 clones, with approximately 90% found just once. The sequencing here drew on CD4+ or CD8+ T cells sorted from blood, taken in a trial of the OX40 agonist ivuxolimab. Receptor source: an adult with an advanced solid tumor such as melanoma, head and neck, liver or kidney cancer.

The chain uses TRBV4-2 and TRBJ1-6; possibly TRBD1 for D (5 bases). V was trimmed by 6 bases and J by 14 bases, leaving 20 bases between them. This CDR3 has 14 amino acids. Germline values: CDR1 LGHNA, CDR2 YNFKEQ. CDR3 in amino acids: CASSGAARPEALHF. In DNA, the CDR3 is TGTGCCAGCAGTGGGGCGGCTCGCCCCGAGGCCCTCCACTTT.

The chain is built from TRBV5-1 and TRBJ2-3; no firm D call. The germline gives CDR1 SGHRS, CDR2 YFSETQ. This CDR3 spans 16 amino acids. Between the trimmed V and J ends, which lost 0 bases and 0 bases, there was a span of 11 bases. The CDR3 spells CASSLDLSPSTDTQYF. CDR3 coding DNA: TGCGCCAGCAGCTTGGACCTCAGTCCTAGCACAGATACGCAGTATTTT.

The gene calls are TRBV25-1 and TRBJ2-5; D tentatively reads TRBD1 or TRBD2 (5 bases each). The CDR3 loop spans 16 amino acids. Germline V gives CDR1 MGHDK, CDR2 SYGVNS. The V end was cut by 3 bases, the J end by 2 bases, with 16 bases between. The CDR3 loop is CASSEVIGTRQETQYF. The CDR3 DNA sequence: TGTGCCAGCAGTGAGGTTATAGGGACGCGACAAGAGACCCAGTACTTC.

The chain joins TRBV27 to TRBJ2-5, with D perhaps matching TRBD1 (6 bases). Germline loops: CDR1 MNHEY, CDR2 SMNVEV (reference sequence). The CDR3 is 13 residues long. The V and J ends lost 8 bases and 5 bases respectively, with 15 bases between them. CDR3 region: CASGIAGAETQYF. Here the CDR3 DNA reads TGTGCCAGCGGGATAGCAGGGGCGGAGACCCAGTACTTC.